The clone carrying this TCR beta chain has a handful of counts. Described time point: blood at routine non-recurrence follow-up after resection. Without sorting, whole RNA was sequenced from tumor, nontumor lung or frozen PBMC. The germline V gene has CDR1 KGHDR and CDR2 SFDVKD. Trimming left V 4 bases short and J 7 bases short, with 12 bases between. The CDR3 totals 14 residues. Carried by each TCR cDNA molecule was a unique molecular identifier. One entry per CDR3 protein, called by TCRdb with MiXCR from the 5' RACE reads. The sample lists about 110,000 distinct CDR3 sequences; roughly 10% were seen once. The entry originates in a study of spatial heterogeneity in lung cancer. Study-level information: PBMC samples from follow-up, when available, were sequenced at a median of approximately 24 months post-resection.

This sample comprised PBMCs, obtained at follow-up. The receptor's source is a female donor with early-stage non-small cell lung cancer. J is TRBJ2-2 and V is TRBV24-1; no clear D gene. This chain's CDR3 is CATSDPRYIGELFF. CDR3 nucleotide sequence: TGTGCCACCAGTGACCCCAGATACATCGGGGAGCTGTTTTTT.